This T cell receptor (beta chain) comes out of a study of blood T cell repertoires in COVID-19. Method: immunoSEQ multiplex PCR; TCRdb's copy keeps in-frame clones and lacks some. The sample consists of 95,000 to 100,000 clones, about 91% of them appearing once. The sample was peripheral blood. This receptor was identified in a man aged 45-60 years with acute or convalescent COVID-19.

CDR3 amino acids: CASRGSLGYGYTF. The CDR3 DNA reads as TGTGCCAGCAGGGGGAGTCTTGGCTATGGCTACACCTTC. The chain has TRBV12-3 or TRBV12-4 and TRBJ1-2; D uncertain. The CDR3 spans 13 residues. V lost 6 bases, J lost 4 bases, and 12 bases lay in between.